This T cell receptor beta chain was captured in a study of shared clonotypes between healthy human individuals (dated by TCRdb to the early 2020s). Regarding the study in general: The cohort comprised a couple of women and a few men aged 18 to 49 years. For each donor, CD4 naive and CD4 memory were each given three plates, CD8 naive was given two plates, and CD8 memory was given one plate. To estimate repertoire size and how much clonotypes are shared between individuals, the study performed deep sequencing of blood TCR repertoires from roughly five healthy adults. Libraries were prepared and TCR repertoires were sequenced by different laboratories using diverse techniques, in order to increase sequencing depth and limit assay-specific biases. Each donor's leukapheresis produced roughly between about 0.8 and 10 billion PBMCs.

About this clone: Its antigen remains unidentified. Per-base qualities were not stored, and no clone one base away is much larger.

TCR CDR3 regions were amplified from genomic DNA by multiplex PCR using the deep immunoSEQ assay. For each cell subset, the extracted genomic DNA was distributed evenly across all wells of several immunoSEQ 96-well plates, and each plate served as one replicate. For sorted subsets, roughly 190 ng of genomic DNA, equivalent to some 30,000 T cell genomes, went into each replicate PCR. The purified libraries were quantified using a Qubit 3.0 fluorometer, sized with a Bioanalyzer 2100, and then quantified again using the KAPA Library Quantification kit. Every immunoSEQ 96-well plate was sequenced on a dedicated single-read 150-cycle Illumina NextSeq 550 flow cell. The study's own analysis went as follows. Because the immunoSEQ output held only junctional sequences and lacked quality scores, the filtering could not match the filtering applied to full-length reads. Sequences were annotated with PyIR, a Python wrapper for IgBLAST v1.9, using IMGT germline references to assign V/J genes and CDR3. Reads with weak V/J assignments (E-value above 1e-6), missing CDR3, stop codons, out-of-frame junctions, or ambiguous translated residues were removed. V3J clonotypes were defined as sequences sharing an identical inferred V gene, J gene, and CDR3 amino acid sequence. To compute the percentage overlap between repertoires, the number of shared unique clonotypes was divided by the size of the smaller repertoire. Richness of each repertoire was evaluated using RTK rarefaction, the Chao1 estimator, and Recon v2.1 estimates of unobserved clonotypes. For all TCRbeta clonotypes obtained by the gDNA method from a few donors, generation probabilities were computed with OLGA. The table was pulled from immuneACCESS by TCRdb, which kept in-frame rearrangements only. Such tables lose some clones; where checked, under half of the loss comes from unresolved V genes, and the rest has no known cause. V and J calls and clone size are copied from that table; D and trimming were computed from the DNA. The sample records about 2,100,000 clones, approximately 94% of which are singletons. The top ten constitute over 1.5% of the sample.

For the CD8 naive samples, CD45RO-negative cells were positively selected for CCR7, yielding a CD45RA+CCR7+ population from which TemRA cells were excluded. The donors were healthy, HIV-negative adults with no recently reported acute infections or vaccinations. Every donor was a Caucasian adult residing in Nashville, Tennessee, USA. Blood was obtained by leukapheresis, after which PBMCs were separated by Ficoll-Histopaque density gradient centrifugation and cryopreserved in liquid nitrogen vapor phase. Purity and quantity of every magnetically sorted T cell population were checked by analytical flow cytometry. Genomic DNA was isolated from each sorted fraction and quantified by UV absorbance on a Nanodrop 2000c. Points the paper makes about the study in general: Pairwise subsampling indicated that sequencing depth was expected to affect the degree of clonotype sharing among donors. Because the study included a small number of donors, the genetic and exposure-history diversity represented was limited. Sampling was limited to blood, and TCR repertoires in tissue likely differ from TCR repertoires in blood. Rarefaction of sorted-subset datasets indicated incomplete sequencing despite the large sequencing depth. Compared with non-shared clonotypes, the clonotypes found in all four sorted-subset donors had higher generation probabilities. Estimated clonotype richness was generally larger for naive than for memory subsets. Roughly 5% of naive CD4, 3.5% of naive CD8, approximately 2.2% of memory CD4, and about 0.4% of memory CD8 clonotypes were shared across a few donors.

The TCR originated in a man between 18 and 35 years old in good health. Some clones in this sample may be carry-over from other donors' samples. Sequencing was performed on naive CD8+ T cells from PBMCs. Taken with the paper, the label for cell subset or site translates to: CD45RA+CCR7+.

Here is the DNA: TGCGCCAGCAGCCCAAGGATCCGGGGAGGGACAGATACGCAGTATTTT. The translation is CASSPRIRGGTDTQYF. The chain is assembled from TRBV4-3 and TRBJ2-3; 7 junctional bases match TRBD2. V ends up 4 bases short and J 3 bases short, with an unmatched junction base count of 10. Including cysteine and phenylalanine, the CDR3 has 16 amino acids. Just the 48-base CDR3 DNA is kept, in frame starting at base 1. Taken from the germline V gene, the CDR1 and CDR2 loops are LGHNA and YSLEER.